The 15 T cell receptor beta chains below come from one sample, sequenced in a study of OX40 agonist ivuxolimab in advanced cancers. TCRdb's table, derived via immunoSEQ multiplex PCR, lists solely in-frame clones and lacks some. The table records tens of thousands of clones, 84% of them present only once. The material sequenced was CD4+ or CD8+ T cells sorted from blood, taken in a trial of the OX40 agonist ivuxolimab. The receptors originated from an adult with an advanced solid tumor such as melanoma, head and neck, liver or kidney cancer.

The V and J genes are TRBV6-6 and TRBJ2-2; the D gene is possibly TRBD2 (6 bases). CDR3 size: 11 residues. Trimming shortened V by 7 bases and J by 6 bases, and 6 bases separated the two germline ends. Germline V CDR1 and CDR2: MNHNY, SVGAGI (reference sequence). The CDR3 bases are TGTGCCAGCACGGGAGCCGGGGAGCTGTTTTTT. This codes for CASTGAGELFF.

The chain employs TRBV28 and TRBJ1-5; D is unclear. The germline CDR1 and CDR2 sequences are MDHEN and SYDVKM. The CDR3 contains 17 residues. V was trimmed by 3 bases and J by 3 bases, leaving 18 bases between them. The DNA for the CDR3 is TGTGCCAGCAGTTTTGGGTTATTGAAAAAAACCAATCAGCCCCAGCATTTT. This encodes CASSFGLLKKTNQPQHF.

V gene TRBV10-3 combines with J gene TRBJ1-3, with 7 nucleotides matching TRBD1. CDR3 size: 15 residues. The trim removed 4 bases at V and 3 bases at J, leaving 6 bases unmatched. Germline-derived CDR1 and CDR2 are ENHRY and SYGVKD. The CDR3 reads CAISGPRTGGNTIYF. CDR3 in DNA: TGTGCCATCAGTGGCCCGAGGACAGGTGGAAACACCATATATTTT.

The DNA for the CDR3 is TGTGCCAGCACCATACTAGCGAATCAGCCCCAGCATTTT. Protein sequence: CASTILANQPQHF. The V call is TRBV28, the J call TRBJ1-5; D is unresolved. Per germline, CDR1 MDHEN and CDR2 SYDVKM. This CDR3 region has 13 residues. Trimming removed 7 bases from V and 4 bases from J, with 11 bases in between.

This chain connects TRBV5-1 to TRBJ2-3, with 8 bases aligning to TRBD1. From germline, CDR1 is SGHRS and CDR2 YFSETQ. V lost 3 bases to trimming and J lost 5 bases; unmatched junction nucleotides: 2. This CDR3 has 13 residues. DNA for the CDR3: TGCGCCAGCAGCTACGGGACAGGAGATACGCAGTATTTT. Amino acids: CASSYGTGDTQYF.

The V gene is TRBV7-6, the J gene TRBJ2-3, with 7 bases aligning to TRBD2. The CDR3 loop spans 15 amino acids. The germline V gene encodes CDR1 SGHVS and CDR2 FNYEAQ. V trimming: 3 bases; J trimming: 1 base; junction bases outside the gene matches: 4. CDR3 nucleotides: TGTGCCAGCAGCTTGTCGGGACTACGCACAGATACGCAGTATTTT. Its translation is CASSLSGLRTDTQYF.

The V call is TRBV5-1, the J call TRBJ2-3; 9 bases align to TRBD2. This CDR3 has 17 amino acids. After removal of 2 bases from V and 5 bases from J, the junction contained 12 bases not matched to a gene. CDR1 and CDR2 (germline): SGHRS, YFSETQ. CDR3 nucleotides: TGCGCCAGCAGCTTCGGGCCGAAGCGGGAGGATAAAGATACGCAGTATTTT. As protein: CASSFGPKREDKDTQYF.

V gene TRBV2 combines with J gene TRBJ2-5, with 10 bases aligning to TRBD2. V gave up 2 bases and J gave up 5 bases; unmatched junction bases: 8. CDR1 and CDR2 from the germline V gene are SNHLY and FYNNEI. This CDR3 region has 16 residues. In nucleotides, the CDR3 is TGTGCCAGCAGTGAACGGCTAGCGGGAGACTTGGAGACCCAGTACTTC. Translated, it gives CASSERLAGDLETQYF. Looking up the rest from reference TRBV2 and TRBJ2-5 gives the full variable domain: EPEVTQTPSHQVTQMGQEVILRCVPISNHLYFYWYRQILGQKVEFLVSFYNNEISEKSEIFDDQFSVERPDGSNFTLKIRSTKLEDSAMYFCASSERLAGDLETQYFGPGTRLLVL.

The chain uses TRBV16 and TRBJ2-3; D is unresolved. The CDR3 spans 13 residues. CDR1 is KGHSY, CDR2 FQNENV, per germline. Trimming removed 1 base from V and 3 bases from J, with 5 bases in between. For the CDR3, the DNA is TGTGCCAGCAGCCAATTAGGAACAGATACGCAGTATTTT. Translating gives CASSQLGTDTQYF.

V is TRBV7-6 and J is TRBJ1-3, with no clear D. V lost 5 bases and J lost 0, with 11 bases in between. Germline lookup yields CDR1 SGHVS and CDR2 FNYEAQ. The CDR3 loop spans 15 amino acids. This chain's CDR3 is CASSPSRSSGNTIYF. CDR3 DNA: TGTGCCAGCAGCCCTTCTCGGAGCTCTGGAAACACCATATATTTT.

This clone has more than one count but fewer than ten. The chain is built from TRBV6-5 and TRBJ1-3; D is unresolved. The CDR3 contains 13 residues. Germline V lookup: CDR1 MNHEY, CDR2 SVGAGI. Trimming pared 2 bases from V and 0 bases from J, leaving 2 bases between. CDR3 DNA sequence: TGTGCCAGCAGTTACAGCTCTGGAAACACCATATATTTT. This codes for CASSYSSGNTIYF.

The chain uses TRBV7-2 and TRBJ2-5, with D tentatively TRBD1 (6 bases). The germline CDR1 and CDR2 sequences are SGHTA and FQGNSA. The CDR3 has 14 residues. V lost 5 bases and J lost 4, with 14 bases in between. CDR3 coding DNA: TGTGCCAGCAGCCTACCCCACAGGGCAGAGACCCAGTACTTC. This translates into CASSLPHRAETQYF.

This chain connects TRBV5-1 to TRBJ1-1; 7 positions match TRBD1. The V and J ends lost 6 bases and 4 bases, in that order; junction bases with no gene match: 12. In germline, CDR1 is SGHRS, CDR2 YFSETQ. This CDR3 has 15 amino acids. The CDR3 protein is CASTLVGGAGTEAFF. As DNA, the CDR3 is TGCGCCAGCACCCTGGTAGGGGGCGCAGGCACTGAAGCTTTCTTT.

The genes are TRBV19 and TRBJ2-2, with 7 bases lining up with TRBD1. V lost 2 bases, J lost 0 bases, and 6 bases stayed unmatched. The CDR3 has 17 residues. Germline V lookup: CDR1 LNHDA, CDR2 SQIVND (reference sequence). Written as DNA, the CDR3 is TGTGCCAGTAGTATAAACCCGGGACAGACGAACACCGGGGAGCTGTTTTTT. This sequence encodes CASSINPGQTNTGELFF.

The chain is built from TRBV27 and TRBJ2-1; 8 bases align to TRBD2. Germline values: CDR1 MNHEY, CDR2 SMNVEV (reference sequence). After removal of 10 bases from V and 6 bases from J, the junction contained 17 bases not matched to a gene. The CDR3 is made up of 16 amino acids. Written as DNA, the CDR3 is TGTGCCACTACGATCATCCCGGCGGGGGGTCCCAATGAGCAGTTCTTC. Translated: CATTIIPAGGPNEQFF.